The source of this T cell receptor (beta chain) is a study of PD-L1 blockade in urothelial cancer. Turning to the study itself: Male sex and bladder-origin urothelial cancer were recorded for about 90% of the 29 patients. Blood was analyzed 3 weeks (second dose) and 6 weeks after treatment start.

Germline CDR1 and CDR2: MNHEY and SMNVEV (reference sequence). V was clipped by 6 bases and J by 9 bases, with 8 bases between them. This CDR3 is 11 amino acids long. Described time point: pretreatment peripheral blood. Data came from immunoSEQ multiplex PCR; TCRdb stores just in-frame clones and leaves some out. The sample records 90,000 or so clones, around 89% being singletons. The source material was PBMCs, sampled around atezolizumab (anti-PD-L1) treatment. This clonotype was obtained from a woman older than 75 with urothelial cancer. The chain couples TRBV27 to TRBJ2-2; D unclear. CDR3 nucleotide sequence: TGTGCCAGCAGGACAAAGTGGGAGCTGTTTTTT. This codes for CASRTKWELFF.